This passage covers 13 T cell receptor beta chains from one sample sequenced in a study of regulatory T cells in long-lasting Graves disease. The time point was: newly diagnosed GD, antithyroid drugs for less than 3 months. PBMC RNA served as the TCR library source. Both iRepertoire HTBI primers and Arm-PCR of CDR3 regions were used to build the TCR beta libraries. TCRdb itself ran the multiplex PCR reads through MiXCR, one entry per CDR3 protein. In the table there are hundreds of thousands of distinct CDR3 sequences, roughly 16% of which are singletons. This sample was also put to use in a study of T cells in Graves' hyperthyroidism and ophthalmopathy.

The sequencing here drew on peripheral blood mononuclear cells (PBMCs), taken at new diagnosis, from a patient treated with antithyroid drugs. Every receptor here comes from a man aged 18 to 29 with Graves disease.

In this sample, this clonotype turned up a few times. This rearrangement joins TRBV30 to TRBJ1-1; D is unresolved. Deletions cut 5 bases from V and 3 bases from J, with 13 bases between. The CDR3 spans 13 residues. Germline V gene data show CDR1 as GTSNPN and CDR2 as SVGIG (reference sequence). The chain's CDR3 is CAWLGRKDTEAFF. As DNA, the CDR3 is TGTGCCTGGTTAGGGAGGAAGGACACTGAAGCTTTCTTT.

Concerning this clonotype: Possible read error: a much larger clone is one base away. The missing conserved phenylalanine or tryptophan at the end of this CDR3 makes a read error likely. The rearrangement uses TRBV6-2 or TRBV6-3 and TRBJ2-3; 9 bases fit TRBD1. The CDR3 runs to 16 residues. Germline V lookup: CDR1 MNHEY, CDR2 SVGEGT. V lost 5 bases to trimming and J lost 1 base; unmatched junction nucleotides: 7. DNA for the CDR3: TGTGCCAGCAGTACGGGACAGGGCATTGGCACAGATACGCAGTATCTT. This translates into CASSTGQGIGTDTQYL.

This clonotype was recorded a few times. This sequence joins TRBV9 and TRBJ1-4; possibly TRBD1 for D (5 bases). In germline, CDR1 is SGDLS, CDR2 YYNGEE. Trimming shortened V by 4 bases and J by 8 bases, and 15 bases separated the two germline ends. CDR3 length: 14 residues. The CDR3 sequence: CASSSRRDDEKLFF. The CDR3 DNA follows: TGTGCCAGCAGCTCGAGAAGGGACGACGAAAAACTGTTTTTT. Combining the CDR3 with reference TRBV9 and TRBJ1-4 gives the whole variable domain DSGVTQTPKHLITATGQRVTLRCSPRSGDLSVYWYQQSLDQGLQFLIQYYNGEERAKGNILERFSAQQFPDLHSELNLSSLELGDSALYFCASSSRRDDEKLFFGSGTQLSVL.

V is TRBV10-2 and J is TRBJ1-3, with 8 positions matching TRBD1. Germline-derived CDR1 and CDR2 are WSHSY and SAAADI. The CDR3 length is 15 residues. The V and J ends lost 3 bases and 1 base, in that order; junction bases with no gene match: 2. The CDR3 DNA follows: TGCGCCAGCAGTGATTGGACAGGGTCTGGAAACACCATATATTTT. It specifies CASSDWTGSGNTIYF.

This clonotype occurred a few times. The V and J genes are TRBV9 and TRBJ2-6, with D perhaps TRBD1 (6 bases). Trimming removed 5 bases from V and 1 base from J, with 25 bases in between. The CDR3 runs 20 residues. Germline CDR1 reads SGDLS; CDR2 reads YYNGEE. The CDR3 DNA reads TGTGCCAGCAGGGGGCAACGGGACACTATAGAGCCTTCTGGGGCCAACGTCCTGACTTTC. Translated: CASRGQRDTIEPSGANVLTF.

The chain has TRBV4-1 and TRBJ1-4, with a possible D match to TRBD1 (6 bases). Germline V lookup: CDR1 MGHRA, CDR2 YSYEKL. CDR3 length: 15 residues. The germline V and J ends were trimmed by 0 bases and 7 bases, with 12 bases remaining between them. The CDR3 sequence is CASSQEPGTSEKLFF. CDR3 DNA sequence: TGCGCCAGCAGCCAAGAGCCAGGGACAAGTGAAAAACTGTTTTTT.

The chain recombines TRBV18 with TRBJ1-1; D not resolved. Germline V lookup: CDR1 KGHSH, CDR2 LQKENI. This CDR3 is built from 15 residues. Trimming removed 2 bases at V and 2 bases at J, with 12 bases between. This chain's CDR3 is CASSPAVTANTEAFF. CDR3 in DNA: TGTGCCAGCTCACCAGCAGTCACAGCTAACACTGAAGCTTTCTTT.

This clonotype has ten or more counts. The chain links TRBV2 to TRBJ2-5; D gene uncertain. Looked up from germline, CDR1 is SNHLY and CDR2 is FYNNEI. The CDR3 runs to 14 residues. V was trimmed by 8 bases and J by 1 base, leaving 14 bases between them. CDR3 in amino acids: CASLDPRAQETQYF. CDR3 DNA sequence: TGTGCCAGCCTTGACCCTCGGGCCCAAGAGACCCAGTACTTC.

The rearrangement joins TRBV11-2 to TRBJ2-5, with 9 bases lining up with TRBD1. The V and J ends lost 4 bases and 4 bases, in that order; junction bases with no gene match: 10. CDR3 length equals 16 residues. Per germline, CDR1 SGHAT and CDR2 FQNNGV. CDR3: CASSSETGGWGETQYF. The CDR3 nucleotides read TGTGCCAGCAGCTCGGAAACAGGGGGCTGGGGAGAGACCCAGTACTTC. Complete variable domain (other parts from reference TRBV11-2 and TRBJ2-5): EAGVAQSPRYKIIEKRQSVAFWCNPISGHATLYWYQQILGQGPKLLIQFQNNGVVDDSQLPKDRFSAERLKGVDSTLKIQPAKLEDSAVYLCASSSETGGWGETQYFGPGTRLLVL.

This clonotype was observed at least ten times. V and J are TRBV12-3 or TRBV12-4 and TRBJ1-1; a possible D gene is TRBD1 (5 bases). The CDR3 has 15 amino acids. The V and J ends lost 9 bases and 4 bases respectively, with 21 bases between them. For the CDR3, the DNA is TGTGCCAGTTCAAACCGGGGGGTGTGGAGCACTGAAGCTTTCTTT. It yields the protein CASSNRGVWSTEAFF.

The chain recombines TRBV5-1 with TRBJ1-1; D is possibly TRBD1 (6 bases). There are 13 residues in the CDR3. Germline assignment: CDR1 SGHRS and CDR2 YFSETQ. The V end lost 4 bases, the J end lost 5 bases, and 12 bases lay between the germline ends. The CDR3 protein is CASSPHQGTEAFF. The CDR3 DNA reads TGCGCCAGCAGCCCACACCAGGGGACTGAAGCTTTCTTT.

The sample holds many counts of this clonotype. J is TRBJ1-1 and V is TRBV6-1; no clear D gene. Trimming cost V 2 bases and J 1 base, with 8 bases left between them. CDR1 MNHNS and CDR2 SASEGT come from the germline V gene. The CDR3 totals 14 residues. As DNA, the CDR3 is TGTGCCAGCAGTGAATCGACCGAGAACACTGAAGCTTTCTTT. Protein: CASSESTENTEAFF.

This clonotype was detected many times. V usage is TRBV20-1 and J usage is TRBJ2-7; D is ambiguous. V was pared by 3 bases and J by 9 bases, with 24 bases between. The germline CDR1 and CDR2 sequences are DFQATT and SNEGSKA (reference sequence). This CDR3 spans 15 amino acids. CDR3 nucleotide sequence: TGCAGTGCTAGTTTTACGGCAGTACCTACGAAGGGGCAGTACTTC. This gives the protein CSASFTAVPTKGQYF.